This T cell receptor beta chain was captured in a study of blood T cell repertoires in COVID-19. Germline V lookup: CDR1 MDHEN, CDR2 SYDVKM. The CDR3 runs to 13 residues. Trimming shortened V by 4 bases and J by 5 bases, and 11 bases separated the two germline ends. Method: immunoSEQ multiplex PCR; TCRdb's copy keeps in-frame clones and lacks some. Among 350,000 to 400,000 clones listed, more than 70% were seen once. The specimen sequenced was PBMCs or T cells enriched from blood (not recorded which). The V gene is TRBV28, the J gene TRBJ1-1, with a possible D match to TRBD1 (6 bases). The TCR comes from a man aged 35 to 55 in a cohort exposed to, infected with or recovered from COVID-19 (not recorded which). The CDR3 nucleotides read TGTGCCAGCAGTTCTCCAGGGGAGACTGAAGCTTTCTTT. Its protein product is CASSSPGETEAFF.